This T cell receptor beta chain was identified in a study of shared clonotypes between healthy human individuals. Overall study results and limits: Naive CD4 clonotypes were shared across several donors at about 5%.

The data were produced by immunoSEQ multiplex PCR, yet TCRdb's version contains in-frame clones alone and is incomplete. Of roughly 2.5 million clones in the sample, just over 90% were seen once. The CDR3 runs 14 residues. V lost 0 bases, J lost 6 bases, and 11 bases lay in between. Germline assignment: CDR1 SGHNT and CDR2 YYREEE (reference sequence). Turning to this clone: Its antigen is as yet unknown.

The sequenced sample consisted of naive CD4+ T cells sorted from blood. The sample's subset: CD45RA+ positively selected. This chain links TRBV5-4 with TRBJ2-3; D is perhaps TRBD2 (5 bases). The origin of this receptor is a young man in good health. CDR3 nucleotides: TGTGCCAGCAGCTTGGACAATTGGGAGGATACGCAGTATTTT. This sequence encodes CASSLDNWEDTQYF.